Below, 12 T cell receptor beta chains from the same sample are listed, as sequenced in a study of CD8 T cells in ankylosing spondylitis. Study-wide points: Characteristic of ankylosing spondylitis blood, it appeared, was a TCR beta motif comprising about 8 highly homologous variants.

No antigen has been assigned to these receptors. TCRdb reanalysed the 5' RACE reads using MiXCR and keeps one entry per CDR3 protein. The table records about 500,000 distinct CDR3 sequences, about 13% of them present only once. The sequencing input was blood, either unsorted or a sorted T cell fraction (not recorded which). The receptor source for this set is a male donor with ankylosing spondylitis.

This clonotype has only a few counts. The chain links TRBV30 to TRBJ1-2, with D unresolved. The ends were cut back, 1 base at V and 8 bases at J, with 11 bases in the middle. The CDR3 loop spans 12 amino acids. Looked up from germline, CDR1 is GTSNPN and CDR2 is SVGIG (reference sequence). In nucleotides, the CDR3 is TGTGCCTGGAGTGAGGACCTCGGGGGCTACACCTTC. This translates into CAWSEDLGGYTF.

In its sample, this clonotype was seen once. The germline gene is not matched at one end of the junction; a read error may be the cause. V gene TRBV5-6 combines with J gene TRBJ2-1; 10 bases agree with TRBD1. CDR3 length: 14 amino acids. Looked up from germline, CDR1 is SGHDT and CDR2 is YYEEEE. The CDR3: CASGLGTGANEQFF. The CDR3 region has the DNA TGTGCCAGCGGCTTGGGGACAGGGGCCAATGAGCAGTTCTTC.

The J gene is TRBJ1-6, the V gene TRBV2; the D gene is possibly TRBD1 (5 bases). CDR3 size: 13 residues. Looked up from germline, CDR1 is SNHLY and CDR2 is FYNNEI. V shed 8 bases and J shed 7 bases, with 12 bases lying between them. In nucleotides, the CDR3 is TGTGCCAGCCAAGAAGGGGTGAATTCACCCCTCCACTTT. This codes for CASQEGVNSPLHF.

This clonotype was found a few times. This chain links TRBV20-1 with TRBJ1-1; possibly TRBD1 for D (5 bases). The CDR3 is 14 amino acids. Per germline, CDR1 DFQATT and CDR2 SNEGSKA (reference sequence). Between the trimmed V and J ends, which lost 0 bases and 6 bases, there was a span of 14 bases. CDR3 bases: TGCAGTGCTAGAGATCGGGAGGGGCGGGCTGAAGCTTTCTTT. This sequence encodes CSARDREGRAEAFF.

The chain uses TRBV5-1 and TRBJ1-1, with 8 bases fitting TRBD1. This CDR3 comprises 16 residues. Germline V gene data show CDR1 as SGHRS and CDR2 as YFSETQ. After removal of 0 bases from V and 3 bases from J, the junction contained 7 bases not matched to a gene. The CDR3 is CASSLAGNRGDTEAFF. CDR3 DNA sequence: TGCGCCAGCAGCTTGGCCGGTAACAGGGGGGACACTGAAGCTTTCTTT.

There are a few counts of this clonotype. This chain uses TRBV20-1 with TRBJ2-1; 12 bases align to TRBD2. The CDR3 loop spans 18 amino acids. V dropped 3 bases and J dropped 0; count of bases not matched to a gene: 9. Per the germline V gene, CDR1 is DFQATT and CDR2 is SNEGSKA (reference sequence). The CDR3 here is CSASAPPSGRASYNEQFF. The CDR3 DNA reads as TGCAGTGCTAGCGCACCCCCTAGCGGGAGGGCCTCCTACAATGAGCAGTTCTTC.

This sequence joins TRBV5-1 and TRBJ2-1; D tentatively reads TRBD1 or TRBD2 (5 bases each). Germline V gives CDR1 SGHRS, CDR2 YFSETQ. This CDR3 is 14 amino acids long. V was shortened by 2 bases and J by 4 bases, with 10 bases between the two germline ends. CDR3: CASSFRDLYNEQFF. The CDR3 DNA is TGCGCCAGCAGCTTCCGGGACCTATACAATGAGCAGTTCTTC.

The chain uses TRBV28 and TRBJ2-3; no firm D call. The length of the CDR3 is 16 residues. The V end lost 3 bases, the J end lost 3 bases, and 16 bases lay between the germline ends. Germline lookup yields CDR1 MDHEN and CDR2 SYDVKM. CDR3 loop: CASSFPLGSLTDTQYF. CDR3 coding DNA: TGTGCCAGCAGTTTCCCGCTAGGTTCTCTAACAGATACGCAGTATTTT. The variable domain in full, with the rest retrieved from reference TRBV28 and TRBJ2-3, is DVKVTQSSRYLVKRTGEKVFLECVQDMDHENMFWYRQDPGLGLRLIYFSYDVKMKEKGDIPEGYSVSREKKERFSLILESASTNQTSMYLCASSFPLGSLTDTQYFGPGTRLTVL.

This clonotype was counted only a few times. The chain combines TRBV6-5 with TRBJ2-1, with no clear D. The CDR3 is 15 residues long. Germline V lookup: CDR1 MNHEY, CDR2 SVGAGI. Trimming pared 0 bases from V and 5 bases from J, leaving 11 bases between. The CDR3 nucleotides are TGTGCCAGCAGTTACTCGAGTCCCAGACACAATGAGCAGTTCTTC. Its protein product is CASSYSSPRHNEQFF.

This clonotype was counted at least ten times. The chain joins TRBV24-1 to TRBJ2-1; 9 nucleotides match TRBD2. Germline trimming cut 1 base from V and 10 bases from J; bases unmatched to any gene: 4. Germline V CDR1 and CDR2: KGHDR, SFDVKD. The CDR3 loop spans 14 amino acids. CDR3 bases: TGTGCCACCAGTGATTTAGGAGCGGGAGGCGAGCAGTTCTTC. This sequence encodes CATSDLGAGGEQFF.

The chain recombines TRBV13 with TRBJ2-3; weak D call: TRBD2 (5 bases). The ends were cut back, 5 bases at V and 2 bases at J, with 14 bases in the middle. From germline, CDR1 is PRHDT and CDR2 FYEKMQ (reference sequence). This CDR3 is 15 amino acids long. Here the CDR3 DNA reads TGTGCCAGCAGCCCGAGCGGCTCGAACACAGATACGCAGTATTTT. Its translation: CASSPSGSNTDTQYF.

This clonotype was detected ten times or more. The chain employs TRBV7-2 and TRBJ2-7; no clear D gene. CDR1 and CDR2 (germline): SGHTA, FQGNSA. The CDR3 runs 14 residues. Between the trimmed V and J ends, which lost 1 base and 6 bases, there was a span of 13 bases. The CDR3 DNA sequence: TGTGCCAGCAGCTTAGGTGTGGAAGTGGGCGAGCAGTACGTC. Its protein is CASSLGVEVGEQYV.